The clone carrying this TCR beta chain was detected once. What it recognizes is unknown. The normal lung sample lay at least 3 cm, and maximally far, from the tumour. Only in-frame clones appear in the TCRdb table, and some are missing; sequencing was by immunoSEQ multiplex PCR. The profile shows roughly 6,300 clones, under 75% of them singletons. The CDR3 is 16 residues long. The V gene's germline CDR1 is SGHAT and CDR2 FQNNGV. V was clipped by 5 bases and J by 3 bases, with 17 bases between them. This entry comes from a study of immune cell composition in non-small cell lung cancer. Findings and limits, study-wide: Around 75% of squamous and under 35% of adenocarcinoma cases had tumour-associated clones >0.5%.

Sequenced: non-adjacent lung tissue. This rearrangement joins TRBV11-2 to TRBJ2-1; tentative D call: TRBD2 (6 bases). This TCR was sampled from a human donor with non-small cell lung cancer. The CDR3 DNA reads as TGTGCCAGCAGCCTAGGTGGGGCAGCGGGCTACAATGAGCAGTTCTTC. Protein product: CASSLGGAAGYNEQFF.